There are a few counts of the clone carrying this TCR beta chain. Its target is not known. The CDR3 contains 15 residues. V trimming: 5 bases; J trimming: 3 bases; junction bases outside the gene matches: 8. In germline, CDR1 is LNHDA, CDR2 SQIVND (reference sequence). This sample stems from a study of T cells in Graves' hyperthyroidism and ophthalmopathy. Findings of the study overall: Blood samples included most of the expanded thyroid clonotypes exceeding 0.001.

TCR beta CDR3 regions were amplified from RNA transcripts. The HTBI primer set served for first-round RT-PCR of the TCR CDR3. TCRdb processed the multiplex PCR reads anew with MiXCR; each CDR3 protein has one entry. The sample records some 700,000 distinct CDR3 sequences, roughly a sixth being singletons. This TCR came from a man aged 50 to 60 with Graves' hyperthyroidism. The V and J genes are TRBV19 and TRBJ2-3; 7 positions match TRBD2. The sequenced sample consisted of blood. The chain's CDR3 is CASSPGLTITDTQYF. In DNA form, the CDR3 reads TGTGCCAGTAGTCCGGGACTAACAATAACAGATACGCAGTATTTT.